The 5 T cell receptor beta chains below all came from one sample that was sequenced in a study of long-term antiretroviral therapy in people with HIV. It was version v3.0 of the immunoSEQ assay that was run at survey level. TCRdb keeps only in-frame clones here, not all; method: immunoSEQ multiplex PCR. Of tens of thousands of clones listed, 95% to 97% were seen once; the top ten hold over 2%. Source: unsorted PBMCs, taken approximately 6.5 years after starting antiretroviral therapy. These receptors all come from a man aged 25 to 40 with HIV.

V gene TRBV6-5 combines with J gene TRBJ1-4; unclear D gene. V dropped 0 bases and J dropped 2 bases, with 7 bases sitting between them. Germline CDR1 MNHEY, CDR2 SVGAGI. CDR3 length: 15 amino acids. CDR3 sequence reads: CASSYSWSTNEKLFF. The CDR3 DNA reads TGTGCCAGCAGTTACTCGTGGTCTACTAATGAAAAACTGTTTTTT.

The V and J genes are TRBV6-4 and TRBJ2-7; D possibly corresponds to TRBD1 (5 bases). Trimming took 0 bases from V and 1 from J, leaving 10 bases between them. The germline CDR1 and CDR2 sequences are MRHNA and SNTAGT. The CDR3 loop spans 15 amino acids. The CDR3 loop is CASSDSAGKSYEQYF. The CDR3, as DNA: TGTGCCAGCAGTGACTCCGCAGGGAAGTCCTACGAGCAGTACTTC.

The chain is built from TRBV5-4 and TRBJ2-4; 8 bases fit TRBD1. This CDR3 comprises 13 residues. Germline CDR1 and CDR2: SGHNT and YYREEE (reference sequence). V lost 5 bases, J lost 6 bases, and 4 bases stayed unmatched. CDR3 in amino acids: CASRSGQGNIQYF. The CDR3 bases are TGTGCCAGCAGATCCGGACAGGGAAACATTCAGTACTTC.

The rearrangement links TRBV4-1 to TRBJ1-5; D not certain. The CDR3 is 17 amino acids. Germline V CDR1 and CDR2: MGHRA, YSYEKL. V was clipped by 1 base and J by 8 bases, with 21 bases between them. CDR3 residues: CASSQVAAPSSAEPQHF. In DNA form, the CDR3 reads TGCGCCAGCAGCCAAGTAGCCGCTCCGAGTTCCGCTGAGCCCCAGCATTTT.

The V call is TRBV6-5, the J call TRBJ2-3; D uncertain. Germline values: CDR1 MNHEY, CDR2 SVGAGI. CDR3 length: 14 residues. Between the trimmed V and J ends, which lost 0 bases and 5 bases, there was a span of 9 bases. CDR3 in DNA: TGTGCCAGCAGTTACTCGTCGGGCCAAGATACGCAGTATTTT. Amino acids: CASSYSSGQDTQYF.